Listed here is a single T cell receptor (beta chain). In the original workflow: Estimation of nucleated cell counts relied on the amplification of reference gene primers. Assay: immunoSEQ multiplex PCR; the TCRdb copy retains only in-frame clones and omits some. The DNA was the basis for D and trimming; V, J and clone size are from that table. The data show just under 80,000 clones, around 84% seen once. The data were obtained in a study of blood T cell repertoires in COVID-19. Turning to the study itself: Nucleic acid was either cDNA or gDNA, and it came from T cells, B-cell-depleted T cells, or PBMCs.

Germline CDR1 is GTSNPN and CDR2 is SVGIG (reference sequence). V lost 1 base and J lost 10; bases outside the gene matches: 11. This CDR3 is built from 16 residues. The gene calls are TRBV30 and TRBJ2-1; 12 bases fit TRBD2. The receptor's source is a woman between 70 and 85 years old with acute or convalescent COVID-19. The sample taken for sequencing was peripheral blood. The CDR3 DNA sequence: TGTGCCTGGAGTGAGGGGGTCCTAGCGGGAGGGCAGGAGCAGTTCTTC. Amino acids: CAWSEGVLAGGQEQFF.